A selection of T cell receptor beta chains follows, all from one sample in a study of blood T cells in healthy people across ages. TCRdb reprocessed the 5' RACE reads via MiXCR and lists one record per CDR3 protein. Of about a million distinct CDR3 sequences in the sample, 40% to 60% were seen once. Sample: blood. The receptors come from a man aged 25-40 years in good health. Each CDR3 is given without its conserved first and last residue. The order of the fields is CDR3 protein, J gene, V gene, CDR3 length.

ASSLGGGATRTDTQY TRBJ2-3 TRBV11-2 15
ASSPGPPVSGANVLT TRBJ2-6 TRBV5-1 15
ASSLTSRADTQY TRBJ2-3 TRBV5-1 12
ASSQDTSGGVTDTQY TRBJ2-3 TRBV3-1 15
SVYGGGSEEQY TRBJ2-5 TRBV29-1 11
SARDLAGGPGKTQY TRBJ2-5 TRBV20-1 14
ASSLRQGLSPLH TRBJ1-6 TRBV13 12
ASSDPSMDSTDTQY TRBJ2-3 TRBV25-1 14
ASSKRLAGGMSTDTQY TRBJ2-3 TRBV3-1 16
SATHPNTGGETQY TRBJ2-5 TRBV20-1 13
ASSPPYGNNEQF TRBJ2-1 TRBV28 12
SVVLRDRPPEQY NA TRBV29-1 12
SASGGLNYAYEQY TRBJ2-7 TRBV20-1 13
ASSLGGTGDYEQY TRBJ2-7 TRBV13 13
ASSFGTSGIYEQY NA TRBV5-1 13
ASSRGQGRDGCT TRBJ1-2 TRBV27 12
ASSLEGLGAQY TRBJ2-3 TRBV7-2 11
ASSLFRGEQY NA TRBV12-3/TRBV12-4 10
ASSKETERGPEPF TRBJ1-1 TRBV21-1 13
ASSRGLAGHDFGEQF TRBJ2-1 TRBV14 15
ASSYSKGRGF TRBJ2-1 TRBV6-2/TRBV6-3 10
ASSLGTSVDTGELF TRBJ2-2 TRBV5-1 14
ASRKWGATEAF TRBJ1-1 TRBV5-1 11
ASSKNWGMRVNEQF TRBJ2-1 TRBV28 14
ASRRRDGAYEQY TRBJ2-7 TRBV25-1 12
ASSLRQVLSSYNEQF TRBJ2-1 TRBV11-3 15
ASARTGNYEQY TRBJ2-7 TRBV28 11